The 15 T cell receptor beta chains below were found in one sample sequenced in a study of graft-versus-host responses after intestinal transplantation. Only in-frame clones appear in the TCRdb table, and some are missing; sequencing was by immunoSEQ multiplex PCR. The sample holds over 85,000 clones, 90% to 95% seen once. Their antigens remain unidentified. The sample here was unstimulated CD8+ T cells sorted from spleen or lymph node cells, taken before intestinal transplant. The receptors were sampled from a human donor who received an intestinal transplant.

The CDR3 sequence is CASSLPGTGGRGTEAFF. As DNA, the CDR3 is TGTGCCAGCAGCTTACCCGGGACAGGGGGCAGGGGCACTGAAGCTTTCTTT. The chain links TRBV28 to TRBJ1-1; 12 nucleotides match TRBD1. The CDR3 contains 17 residues. CDR1 is MDHEN and CDR2 is SYDVKM in the germline V gene. The J segment lost 4 bases and the V segment lost 6 bases, leaving 12 bases of the junction unmatched.

The CDR3, as DNA: TGTGCCAGCAGCCAAGAACTAGCGGGGGCCTCCTACGAGCAGTACTTC. Translation gives CASSQELAGASYEQYF. The chain recombines TRBV4-2 with TRBJ2-7, with TRBD2 matching over 11 bases. The germline CDR1 and CDR2 sequences are LGHNA and YNFKEQ. Trimming cost V 0 bases and J 0 bases; bases outside gene matches: 1. This CDR3 region has 16 residues.

The V and J genes are TRBV6-5 and TRBJ2-4; TRBD2 matches 13 bases. Unmatched junction bases numbered 4, after V lost 0 bases and J lost 8 bases. CDR1 MNHEY and CDR2 SVGAGI come from the germline V gene. The CDR3 loop spans 16 amino acids. Here the CDR3 DNA reads TGTGCCAGCAGTTACTCGACTAGCGGGAGGTCGGACATTCAGTACTTC. This sequence encodes CASSYSTSGRSDIQYF.

This clone has a single count. CDR3 region: CASSGGQGGIEQYF. The CDR3 DNA sequence: TGTGCCAGCAGCGGGGGACAGGGGGGCATCGAGCAGTACTTC. This chain joins TRBV11-2 and TRBJ2-7; TRBD1 agrees at 11 bases. The germline CDR1 and CDR2 sequences are SGHAT and FQNNGV. This CDR3 is built from 14 residues. With 5 bases clipped from V and 6 bases from J, the junction kept 6 bases outside the gene matches.

This clone has more than one count but fewer than ten. The chain recombines TRBV29-1 with TRBJ1-2; D gene unclear. This CDR3 region has 13 residues. Between the trimmed V and J ends, which lost 3 bases and 4 bases, there was a span of 12 bases. Germline V gives CDR1 SQVTM, CDR2 ANQGSEA. Written as DNA, the CDR3 is TGCAGCGTTGATGCGGGAGACCGCTATGGCTACACCTTC. This gives the protein CSVDAGDRYGYTF.

This clone was recorded only once. The junction does not match germline at one end; this may be a read error. Additional DNA sequences in this sample encode the identical CDR3. The V and J genes are TRBV13 and TRBJ1-1; D is uncertain. The CDR3 is 14 amino acids. From germline, CDR1 is PRHDT and CDR2 FYEKMQ (reference sequence). DNA of the CDR3: TGTGCCAGCAGCTCCGTGCTGATAGAGGCTGAAGCCTTCTTT. This encodes CASSSVLIEAEAFF. The entire variable domain, with the rest obtained from reference TRBV13 and TRBJ1-1, is as follows: AAGVIQSPRHLIKEKRETATLKCYPIPRHDTVYWYQQGPGQDPQFLISFYEKMQSDKGSIPDRFSAQQFSDYHSELNMSSLELGDSALYFCASSSVLIEAEAFFGQGTRLTVV.

V usage is TRBV19 and J usage is TRBJ2-7; tentative D call: TRBD1 (5 bases). Trimming took off 3 bases at V and 1 base at J, with 10 bases between the two ends. This CDR3 contains 14 residues. The germline gives CDR1 LNHDA, CDR2 SQIVND (reference sequence). The CDR3 is CASSITSGSYEQYF. CDR3 DNA sequence: TGTGCCAGTAGTATTACATCAGGGTCCTACGAGCAGTACTTC.

The chain recombines TRBV7-9 with TRBJ2-7; D possibly corresponds to TRBD2 (6 bases). V lost 5 bases and J lost 2, with 19 bases in between. Germline assignment: CDR1 SEHNR and CDR2 FQNEAQ (reference sequence). CDR3 length equals 16 residues. CDR3 sequence reads: CASSGRGGRGPYEQYF. CDR3 nucleotides: TGTGCCAGCAGCGGTCGTGGGGGGAGAGGCCCCTACGAGCAGTACTTC.

This chain joins TRBV21-1 and TRBJ2-3; the listed D gene, TRBD1, was not tested against the DNA. TRBV21-1 is noted as a pseudogene. This CDR3 spans 16 amino acids. CDR3 bases: TGTGCCAGCAGCCCCAAAAGAGGACAGGGGGTTGATACGCAGTATTTT. Translation gives CASSPKRGQGVDTQYF.

The rearrangement links TRBV19 to TRBJ1-5; the D gene is possibly TRBD1 (6 bases). There are 13 residues in the CDR3. Trimming shortened V by 7 bases and J by 6 bases, and 13 bases separated the two germline ends. Germline CDR1 reads LNHDA; CDR2 reads SQIVND (reference sequence). This CDR3 reads CASTTGGLQPQHF. CDR3 nucleotides: TGTGCCAGTACGACAGGTGGGCTTCAGCCCCAGCATTTT.

The chain uses TRBV15 and TRBJ1-2; 7 bases are shared with TRBD1. Germline V gives CDR1 LNHNV, CDR2 YYDKDF (reference sequence). This CDR3 region has 16 residues. Trimming cost V 2 bases and J 3 bases; bases outside gene matches: 9. CDR3 protein: CATSRTYDRADYGYTF. CDR3 sequence (DNA): TGTGCCACCAGCAGAACCTATGACAGGGCTGACTATGGCTACACCTTC.

CDR3 in amino acids: CASGVAIGQGSPLHF. The DNA for the CDR3 is TGTGCTAGTGGTGTGGCCATTGGGCAGGGTTCACCCCTCCACTTT. The chain uses TRBV12-5 and TRBJ1-6; D perhaps matches TRBD1 (5 bases). The CDR3 runs 15 residues. V was trimmed by 5 bases and J by 9 bases, leaving 17 bases between them. CDR1 is LGHNT and CDR2 is FRNRAP in the germline V gene.

This chain connects TRBV13 to TRBJ2-5, with 13 bases matching TRBD2. The last part of the DNA fits TRBJ2-7 better; the J call may be wrong. CDR1 and CDR2 from the germline V gene are PRHDT and FYEKMQ (reference sequence). The CDR3 length is 15 residues. The CDR3 region has the DNA TGTGCCAGCAGCCCCGGACTAGCGGGAGCCTACGAGCAGTACTTC. Translated, it gives CASSPGLAGAYEQYF.

The chain links TRBV4-2 to TRBJ2-1, with 12 bases aligning to TRBD2. Germline CDR1 LGHNA, CDR2 YNFKEQ. The CDR3 totals 16 residues. With 6 bases clipped from V and 5 bases from J, the junction kept 8 bases outside the gene matches. CDR3 sequence (DNA): TGTGCCAGCAGTCAACTAGCGGGAGGCCCTGACAATGAGCAGTTCTTC. Translated, it gives CASSQLAGGPDNEQFF.

This rearrangement joins TRBV11-2 to TRBJ1-2, with 10 positions matching TRBD1. Unmatched junction bases numbered 5, after V lost 3 bases and J lost 4 bases. The CDR3 totals 15 residues. From germline, CDR1 is SGHAT and CDR2 FQNNGV. In nucleotides, the CDR3 is TGTGCCAGCAGCTTCGGACAGGGGGTAGCCTATGGCTACACCTTC. Encoded protein: CASSFGQGVAYGYTF.